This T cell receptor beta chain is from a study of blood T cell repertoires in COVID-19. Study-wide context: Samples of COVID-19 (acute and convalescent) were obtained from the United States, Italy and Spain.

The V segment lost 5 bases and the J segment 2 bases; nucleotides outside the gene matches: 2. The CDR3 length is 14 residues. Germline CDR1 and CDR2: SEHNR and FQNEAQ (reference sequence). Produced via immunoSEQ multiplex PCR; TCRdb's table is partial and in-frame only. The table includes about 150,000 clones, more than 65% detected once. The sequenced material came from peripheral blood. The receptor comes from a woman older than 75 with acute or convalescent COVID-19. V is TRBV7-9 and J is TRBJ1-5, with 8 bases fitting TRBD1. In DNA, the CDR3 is TGTGCCAGCAGCCAGACAGGGGGCAATCAGCCCCAGCATTTT. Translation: CASSQTGGNQPQHF.